The 20 T cell receptor beta chains below come from one sample, sequenced in a study of shared clonotypes between healthy human individuals. Repertoires were generated with immunoSEQ multiplex PCR, while TCRdb's copy carries only in-frame clones and drops some. The data contain 400,000 to 600,000 clones, 95% to 97% of them singletons. The sample taken for sequencing was naive CD4+ T cells sorted from blood. Subset denoted: CD45RA+ positively selected. Receptors originate from a woman between 25 and 40 years old in good health.

V usage is TRBV11-3 and J usage is TRBJ2-6, with D hard to call. This CDR3 has 13 amino acids. Germline values: CDR1 SGHNT, CDR2 YENEEA. V was shortened by 2 bases and J by 4 bases, with 3 bases between the two germline ends. The DNA of the CDR3 is TGTGCCAGCAGCTTATCAGGGGCCAACGTCCTGACTTTC. Translated: CASSLSGANVLTF.

The chain uses TRBV6-1 and TRBJ1-4; D unresolved. The CDR3 extends over 15 amino acids. V was clipped by 4 bases and J by 1 base, with 10 bases between them. Germline CDR1 reads MNHNS; CDR2 reads SASEGT. The CDR3 DNA follows: TGTGCCAGCAGTGCAAGGGAGGTAACTAATGAAAAACTGTTTTTT. Protein: CASSAREVTNEKLFF.

The chain uses TRBV19 and TRBJ2-7; 11 positions agree with TRBD1. V was clipped by 5 bases and J by 3 bases; unmatched bases: 12. The CDR3 length is 17 residues. Germline V gene lookup returns CDR1 LNHDA and CDR2 SQIVND (reference sequence). The CDR3: CASSSDAGTGGFYEQYF. Written as DNA, the CDR3 is TGTGCCAGTAGTTCCGATGCCGGGACAGGGGGATTCTACGAGCAGTACTTC. Together with reference TRBV19 and TRBJ2-7, the CDR3 gives the full variable domain: DGGITQSPKYLFRKEGQNVTLSCEQNLNHDAMYWYRQDPGQGLRLIYYSQIVNDFQKGDIAEGYSVSREKKESFPLTVTSAQKNPTAFYLCASSSDAGTGGFYEQYFGPGTRLTVT.

The J gene is TRBJ2-7, the V gene TRBV5-4, with unresolved D. The V end was cut by 1 base, the J end by 3 bases, with 11 bases between. The germline V gene encodes CDR1 SGHNT and CDR2 YYREEE (reference sequence). The CDR3 runs to 14 residues. CDR3: CASSLSESSYEQYF. Here the CDR3 DNA reads TGTGCCAGCAGCTTGTCAGAATCGAGCTACGAGCAGTACTTC.

The chain is built from TRBV5-6 and TRBJ1-5, with a weak D call TRBD1 (5 bases). Trimming removed 3 bases at V and 0 bases at J, with 16 bases between. The CDR3 runs 17 residues. Germline V gives CDR1 SGHDT, CDR2 YYEEEE. CDR3 in amino acids: CASSSRGTDPSNQPQHF. CDR3 sequence (DNA): TGTGCCAGCAGCTCCCGGGGGACCGACCCTAGCAATCAGCCCCAGCATTTT.

The V gene is TRBV9, the J gene TRBJ2-3; maybe TRBD2 (6 bases). The germline V gene has CDR1 SGDLS and CDR2 YYNGEE. This CDR3 has 15 amino acids. Trimming pared 0 bases from V and 5 bases from J, leaving 13 bases between. CDR3 residues: CASSVGLGGVDTQYF. CDR3 DNA sequence: TGTGCCAGCAGCGTAGGGCTCGGAGGGGTAGATACGCAGTATTTT.

V and J are TRBV7-9 and TRBJ2-4; 7 bases line up with TRBD2. This CDR3 spans 15 amino acids. Germline V gives CDR1 SEHNR, CDR2 FQNEAQ (reference sequence). With 1 base clipped from V and 4 bases from J, the junction kept 4 bases outside the gene matches. The CDR3 region is CASSLGEGSKNIQYF. DNA of the CDR3: TGTGCCAGCAGCTTAGGGGAGGGTTCTAAAAACATTCAGTACTTC.

The chain recombines TRBV5-1 with TRBJ2-3, with 8 nucleotides matching TRBD2. Germline assignment: CDR1 SGHRS and CDR2 YFSETQ. V lost 3 bases to trimming and J lost 2 bases; unmatched junction nucleotides: 5. The CDR3 has 15 residues. CDR3 residues: CASSWSGSPTDTQYF. CDR3 DNA sequence: TGCGCCAGCAGCTGGAGCGGGAGTCCCACAGATACGCAGTATTTT.

The chain is built from TRBV10-3 and TRBJ2-1; 13 bases map to TRBD2. This CDR3 comprises 17 residues. The V gene's germline CDR1 is ENHRY and CDR2 SYGVKD. V lost 0 bases and J lost 3; bases outside the gene matches: 2. CDR3 in amino acids: CAISESGTSGVYNEQFF. The DNA for the CDR3 is TGTGCCATCAGTGAGTCAGGGACTAGCGGGGTCTACAATGAGCAGTTCTTC.

This clone occurred once. The chain uses TRBV28 and TRBJ2-7; D is undetermined. Per germline, CDR1 MDHEN and CDR2 SYDVKM. V was clipped by 3 bases and J by 1 base, with 10 bases between them. The CDR3 totals 14 residues. The DNA for the CDR3 is TGTGCCAGCAGTTTCGATGGTTTTTCCTACGAGCAGTACTTC. Translating it yields CASSFDGFSYEQYF.

The chain couples TRBV18 to TRBJ2-7, with 9 bases fitting TRBD2. Trimming cost V 3 bases and J 4 bases; bases outside gene matches: 10. Germline-derived CDR1 and CDR2 are KGHSH and LQKENI. CDR3 length: 16 residues. CDR3: CASSPRGSGSSYEQYF. The CDR3 bases are TGTGCCAGCTCACCCCGGGGTAGCGGGAGTTCTTACGAGCAGTACTTC.

The chain links TRBV28 to TRBJ2-7, with 13 nucleotides matching TRBD2. V gave up 6 bases and J gave up 2 bases; unmatched junction bases: 1. The germline gives CDR1 MDHEN, CDR2 SYDVKM. CDR3 length equals 14 residues. CDR3 DNA sequence: TGTGCCAGCAGGGGGACTAGCGGGACCTACGAGCAGTACTTC. It yields the protein CASRGTSGTYEQYF.

The rearrangement uses TRBV30 and TRBJ1-1; 7 nucleotides agree with TRBD1. CDR3 length: 13 amino acids. The V gene end was trimmed by 2 bases and the J gene end by 0 bases; junction bases not matched to a gene: 0. Germline values: CDR1 GTSNPN, CDR2 SVGIG (reference sequence). The CDR3: CAWSTGVNTEAFF. In DNA, the CDR3 is TGTGCCTGGAGTACAGGGGTGAACACTGAAGCTTTCTTT.

The chain links TRBV15 to TRBJ2-5, with D possibly TRBD1 on 6 matching bases. Looked up from germline, CDR1 is LNHNV and CDR2 is YYDKDF (reference sequence). Trimming cost V 5 bases and J 5 bases, with 12 bases left between them. The CDR3 is 13 amino acids. The CDR3 bases are TGTGCCACCAGCTACAGGGTGACGGAGACCCAGTACTTC. This gives the protein CATSYRVTETQYF.

V and J are TRBV7-2 and TRBJ2-2; 7 bases map to TRBD2. The germline V gene encodes CDR1 SGHTA and CDR2 FQGNSA. CDR3 length equals 17 residues. J gave up 0 bases and V 1 base, and 5 bases lay outside the gene matches. CDR3 nucleotides: TGTGCCAGCAGCTTAGTGGGACTACACTCGAACACCGGGGAGCTGTTTTTT. Its translation: CASSLVGLHSNTGELFF. Full variable domain (outside the CDR3, taken from reference TRBV7-2 and TRBJ2-2): GAGVSQSPSNKVTEKGKDVELRCDPISGHTALYWYRQSLGQGLEFLIYFQGNSAPDKSGLPSDRFSAERTGGSVSTLTIQRTQQEDSAVYLCASSLVGLHSNTGELFFGEGSRLTVL.

Of note for this clone: At the DNA level, this CDR3 is encoded by other sequences in the same sample as well. J is TRBJ2-2 and V is TRBV29-1, with 7 nucleotides matching TRBD2. The germline V gene has CDR1 SQVTM and CDR2 ANQGSEA. CDR3 length: 13 residues. The V and J ends lost 4 bases and 2 bases, in that order; junction bases with no gene match: 1. The CDR3 region is CSVGTRNTGELFF. The DNA of the CDR3 is TGCAGCGTTGGGACTAGAAACACCGGGGAGCTGTTTTTT.

In regard to this clone: The junction differs from germline at one of its ends, possibly a read error. This chain joins TRBV30 and TRBJ2-7; D not certain. The CDR3 runs to 11 residues. Per germline, CDR1 GTSNPN and CDR2 SVGIG (reference sequence). The CDR3, as DNA: TGTGCCTGGAGTCTTGGTCTCACATCTAACTTC. Translation gives CAWSLGLTSNF.

The CDR3 protein is CATGQGNYGYTF. The CDR3 DNA reads as TGTGCCACCGGACAGGGGAACTATGGCTACACCTTC. The rearrangement uses TRBV28 and TRBJ1-2, with TRBD1 matching over 9 bases. Germline CDR1 MDHEN, CDR2 SYDVKM. V was clipped by 10 bases and J by 2 bases; unmatched bases: 2. The CDR3 is 12 residues long.

The chain employs TRBV18 and TRBJ2-3, with TRBD1 matching over 9 bases. Trimming removed 1 base from V and 4 bases from J; junction bases left unmatched: 6. CDR1 KGHSH and CDR2 LQKENI come from the germline V gene. This CDR3 contains 16 residues. The CDR3 region is CASSPQTGGNADTQYF. The DNA of the CDR3 is TGTGCCAGCTCACCACAGACAGGGGGGAACGCAGATACGCAGTATTTT.

The V gene is TRBV28, the J gene TRBJ2-2; maybe TRBD1 (5 bases). Germline V gene sequence: CDR1 MDHEN, CDR2 SYDVKM. V lost 1 base and J 5 bases, leaving 11 bases between the germline ends. The CDR3 sequence is 15 residues long. The DNA for the CDR3 is TGTGCCAGCAGTTTATTCTCAGGGCGGACCGGGGAGCTGTTTTTT. Amino acid sequence: CASSLFSGRTGELFF. Full variable domain (rest looked up from reference TRBV28 and TRBJ2-2): DVKVTQSSRYLVKRTGEKVFLECVQDMDHENMFWYRQDPGLGLRLIYFSYDVKMKEKGDIPEGYSVSREKKERFSLILESASTNQTSMYLCASSLFSGRTGELFFGEGSRLTVL.